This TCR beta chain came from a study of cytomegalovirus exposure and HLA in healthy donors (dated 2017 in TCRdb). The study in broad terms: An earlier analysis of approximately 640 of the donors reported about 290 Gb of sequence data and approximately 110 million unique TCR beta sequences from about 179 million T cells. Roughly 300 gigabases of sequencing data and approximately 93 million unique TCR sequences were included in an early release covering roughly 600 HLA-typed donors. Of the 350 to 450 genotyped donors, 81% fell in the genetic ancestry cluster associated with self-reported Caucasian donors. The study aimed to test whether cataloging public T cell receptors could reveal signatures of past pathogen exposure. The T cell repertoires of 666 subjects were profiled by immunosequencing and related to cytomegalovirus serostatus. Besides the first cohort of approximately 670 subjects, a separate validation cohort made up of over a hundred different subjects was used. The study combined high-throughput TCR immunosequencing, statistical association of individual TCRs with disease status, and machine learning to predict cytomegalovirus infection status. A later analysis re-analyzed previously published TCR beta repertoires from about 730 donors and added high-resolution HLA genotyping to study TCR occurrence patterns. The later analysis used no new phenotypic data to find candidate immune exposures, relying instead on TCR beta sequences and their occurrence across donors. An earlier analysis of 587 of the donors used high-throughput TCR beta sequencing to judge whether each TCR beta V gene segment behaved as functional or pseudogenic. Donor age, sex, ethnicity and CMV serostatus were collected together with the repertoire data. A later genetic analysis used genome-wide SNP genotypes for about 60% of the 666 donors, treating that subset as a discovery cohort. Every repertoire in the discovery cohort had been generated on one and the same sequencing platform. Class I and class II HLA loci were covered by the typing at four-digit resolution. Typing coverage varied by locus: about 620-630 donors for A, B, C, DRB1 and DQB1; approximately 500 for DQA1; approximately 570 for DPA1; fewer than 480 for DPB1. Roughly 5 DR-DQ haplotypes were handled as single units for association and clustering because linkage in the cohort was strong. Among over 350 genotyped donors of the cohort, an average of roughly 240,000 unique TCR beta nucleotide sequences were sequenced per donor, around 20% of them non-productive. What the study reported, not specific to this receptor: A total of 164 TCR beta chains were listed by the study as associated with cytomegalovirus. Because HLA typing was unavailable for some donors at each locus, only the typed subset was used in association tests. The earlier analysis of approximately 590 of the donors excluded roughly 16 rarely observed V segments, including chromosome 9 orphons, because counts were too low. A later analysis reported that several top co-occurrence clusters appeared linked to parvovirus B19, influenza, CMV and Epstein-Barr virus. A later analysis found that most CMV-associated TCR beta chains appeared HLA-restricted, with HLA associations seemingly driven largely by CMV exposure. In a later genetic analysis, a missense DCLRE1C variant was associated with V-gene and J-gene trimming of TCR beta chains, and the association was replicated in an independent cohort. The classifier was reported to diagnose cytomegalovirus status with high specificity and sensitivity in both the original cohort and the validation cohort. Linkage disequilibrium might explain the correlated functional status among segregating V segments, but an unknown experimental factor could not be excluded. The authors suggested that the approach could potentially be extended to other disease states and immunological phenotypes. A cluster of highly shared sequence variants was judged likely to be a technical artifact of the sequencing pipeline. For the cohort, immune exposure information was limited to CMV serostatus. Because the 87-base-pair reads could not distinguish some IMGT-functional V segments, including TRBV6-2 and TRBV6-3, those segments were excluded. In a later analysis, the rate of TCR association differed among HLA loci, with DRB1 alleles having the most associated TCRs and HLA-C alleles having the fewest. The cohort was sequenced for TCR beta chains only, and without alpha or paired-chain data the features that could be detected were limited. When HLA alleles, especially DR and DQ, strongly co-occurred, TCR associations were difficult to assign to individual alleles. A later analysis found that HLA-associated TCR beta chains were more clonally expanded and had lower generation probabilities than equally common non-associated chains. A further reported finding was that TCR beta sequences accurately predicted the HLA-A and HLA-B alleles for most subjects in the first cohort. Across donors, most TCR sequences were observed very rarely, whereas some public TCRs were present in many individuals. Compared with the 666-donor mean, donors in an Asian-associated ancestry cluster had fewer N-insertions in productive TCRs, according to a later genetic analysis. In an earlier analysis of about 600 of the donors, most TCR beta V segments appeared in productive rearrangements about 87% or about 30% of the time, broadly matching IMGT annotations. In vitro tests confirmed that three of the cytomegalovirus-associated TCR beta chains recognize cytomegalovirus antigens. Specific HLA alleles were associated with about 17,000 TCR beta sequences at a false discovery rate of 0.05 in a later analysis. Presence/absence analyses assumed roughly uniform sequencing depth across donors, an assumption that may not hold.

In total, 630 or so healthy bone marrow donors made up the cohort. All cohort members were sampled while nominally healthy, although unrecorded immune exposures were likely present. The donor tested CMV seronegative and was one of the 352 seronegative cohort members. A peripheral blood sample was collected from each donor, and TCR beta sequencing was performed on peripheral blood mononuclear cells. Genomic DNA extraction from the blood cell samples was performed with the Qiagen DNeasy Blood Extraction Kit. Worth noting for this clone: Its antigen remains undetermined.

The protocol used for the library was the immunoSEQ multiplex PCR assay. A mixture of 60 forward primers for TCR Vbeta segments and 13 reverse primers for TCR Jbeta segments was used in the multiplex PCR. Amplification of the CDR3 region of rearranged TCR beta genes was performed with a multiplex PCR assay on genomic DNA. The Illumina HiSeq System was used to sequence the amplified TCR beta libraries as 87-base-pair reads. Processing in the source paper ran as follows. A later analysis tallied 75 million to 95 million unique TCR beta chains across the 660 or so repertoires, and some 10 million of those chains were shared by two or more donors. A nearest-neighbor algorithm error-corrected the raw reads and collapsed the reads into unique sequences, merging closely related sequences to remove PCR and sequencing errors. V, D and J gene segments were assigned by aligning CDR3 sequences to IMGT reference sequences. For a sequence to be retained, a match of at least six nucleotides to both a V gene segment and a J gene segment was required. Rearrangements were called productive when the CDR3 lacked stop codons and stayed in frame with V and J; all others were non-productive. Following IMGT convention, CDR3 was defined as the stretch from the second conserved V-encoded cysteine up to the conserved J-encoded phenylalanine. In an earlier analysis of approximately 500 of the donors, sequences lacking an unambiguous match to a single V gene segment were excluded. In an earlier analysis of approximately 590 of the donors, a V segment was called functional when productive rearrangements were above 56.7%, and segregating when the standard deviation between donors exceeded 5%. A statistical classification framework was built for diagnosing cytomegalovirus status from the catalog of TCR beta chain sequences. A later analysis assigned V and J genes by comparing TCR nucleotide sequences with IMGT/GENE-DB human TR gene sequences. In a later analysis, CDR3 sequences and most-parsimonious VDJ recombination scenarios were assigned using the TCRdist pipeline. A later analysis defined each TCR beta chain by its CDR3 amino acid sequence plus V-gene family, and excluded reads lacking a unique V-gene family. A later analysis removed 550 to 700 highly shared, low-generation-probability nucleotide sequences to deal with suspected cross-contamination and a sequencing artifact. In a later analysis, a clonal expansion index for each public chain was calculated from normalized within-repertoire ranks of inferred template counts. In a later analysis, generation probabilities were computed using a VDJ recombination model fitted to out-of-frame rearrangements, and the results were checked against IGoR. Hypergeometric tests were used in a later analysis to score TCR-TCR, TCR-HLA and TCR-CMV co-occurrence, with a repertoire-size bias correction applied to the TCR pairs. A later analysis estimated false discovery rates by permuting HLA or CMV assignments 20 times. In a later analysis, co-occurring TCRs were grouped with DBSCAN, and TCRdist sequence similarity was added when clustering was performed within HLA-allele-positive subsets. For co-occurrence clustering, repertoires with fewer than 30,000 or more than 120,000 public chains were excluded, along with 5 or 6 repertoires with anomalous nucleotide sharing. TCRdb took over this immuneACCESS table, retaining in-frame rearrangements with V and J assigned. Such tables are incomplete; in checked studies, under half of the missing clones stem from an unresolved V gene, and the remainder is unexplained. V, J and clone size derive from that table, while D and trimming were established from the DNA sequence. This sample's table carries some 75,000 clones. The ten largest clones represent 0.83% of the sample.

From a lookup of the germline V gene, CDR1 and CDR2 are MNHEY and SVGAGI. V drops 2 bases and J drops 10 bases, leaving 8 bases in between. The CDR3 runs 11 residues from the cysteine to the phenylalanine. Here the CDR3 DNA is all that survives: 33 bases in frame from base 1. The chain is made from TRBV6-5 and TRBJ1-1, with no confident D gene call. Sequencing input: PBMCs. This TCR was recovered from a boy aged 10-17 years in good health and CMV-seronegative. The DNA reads TGTGCCAGCAGTTACAATTCGCGAGCTTTCTTT. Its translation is CASSYNSRAFF.